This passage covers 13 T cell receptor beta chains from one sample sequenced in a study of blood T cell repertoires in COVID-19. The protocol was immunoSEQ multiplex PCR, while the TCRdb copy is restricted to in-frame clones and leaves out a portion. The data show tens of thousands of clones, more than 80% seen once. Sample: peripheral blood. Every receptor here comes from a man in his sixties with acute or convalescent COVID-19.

CDR3 DNA: TGCGCCAGCAGCCAACTACCGGGACAGGGGAACACTGAAGCTTTCTTT. Translating gives CASSQLPGQGNTEAFF. The genes are TRBV4-1 and TRBJ1-1; 9 nucleotides match TRBD1. From germline, CDR1 is MGHRA and CDR2 YSYEKL. The CDR3 is 16 amino acids. V shed 2 bases, J shed 1 base, and the junction held 5 bases outside the gene matches.

DNA for the CDR3: TGTGCCAGTAGTCCATTTCAGGGTGCTGGCTACACCTTC. Its protein product is CASSPFQGAGYTF. This chain links TRBV19 with TRBJ1-2; maybe TRBD1 (5 bases). This CDR3 region has 13 residues. Germline V lookup: CDR1 LNHDA, CDR2 SQIVND (reference sequence). The V end was cut by 5 bases, the J end by 7 bases, with 14 bases between.

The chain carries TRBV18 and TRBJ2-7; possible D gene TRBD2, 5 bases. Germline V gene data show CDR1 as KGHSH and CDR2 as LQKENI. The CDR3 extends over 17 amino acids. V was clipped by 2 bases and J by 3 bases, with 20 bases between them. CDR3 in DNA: TGTGCCAGCTCACCAGGCCCTGCCAGTTCCCGGGACTACGAGCAGTACTTC. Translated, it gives CASSPGPASSRDYEQYF.

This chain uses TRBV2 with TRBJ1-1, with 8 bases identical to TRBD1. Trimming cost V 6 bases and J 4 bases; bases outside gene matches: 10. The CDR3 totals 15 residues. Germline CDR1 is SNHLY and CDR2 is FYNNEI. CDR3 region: CASSGQGGSATEAFF. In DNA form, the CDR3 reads TGTGCCAGCAGCGGACAGGGAGGATCGGCCACTGAAGCTTTCTTT.

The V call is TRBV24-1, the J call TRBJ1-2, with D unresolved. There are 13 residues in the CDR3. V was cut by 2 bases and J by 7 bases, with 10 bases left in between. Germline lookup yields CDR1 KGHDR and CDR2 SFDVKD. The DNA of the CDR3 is TGTGCCACCAGTGATTCCGACATAGGTGGCTACACCTTC. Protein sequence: CATSDSDIGGYTF.

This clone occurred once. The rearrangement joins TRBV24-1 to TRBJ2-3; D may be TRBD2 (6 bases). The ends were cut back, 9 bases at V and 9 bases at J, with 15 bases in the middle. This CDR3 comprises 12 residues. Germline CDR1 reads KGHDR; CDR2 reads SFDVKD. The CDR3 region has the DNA TGTGCCACCTTGGATATAGGAGGGACGCAGTATTTT. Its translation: CATLDIGGTQYF.

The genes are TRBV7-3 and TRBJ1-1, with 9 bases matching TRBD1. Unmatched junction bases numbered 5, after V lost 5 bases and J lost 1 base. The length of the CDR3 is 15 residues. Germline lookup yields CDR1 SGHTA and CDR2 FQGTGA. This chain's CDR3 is CASSPTGGPNTEAFF. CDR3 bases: TGTGCCAGCAGCCCAACAGGGGGCCCGAACACTGAAGCTTTCTTT.

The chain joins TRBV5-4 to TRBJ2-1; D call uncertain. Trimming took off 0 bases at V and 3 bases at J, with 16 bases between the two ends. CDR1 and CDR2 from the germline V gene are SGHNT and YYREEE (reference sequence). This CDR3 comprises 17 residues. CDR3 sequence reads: CASSLAKTGFGYNEQFF. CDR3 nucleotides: TGTGCCAGCAGCTTGGCCAAAACGGGTTTTGGCTACAATGAGCAGTTCTTC. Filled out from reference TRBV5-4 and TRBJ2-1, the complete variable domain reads ETGVTQSPTHLIKTRGQQVTLRCSSQSGHNTVSWYQQALGQGPQFIFQYYREEENGRGNFPPRFSGLQFPNYSSELNVNALELDDSALYLCASSLAKTGFGYNEQFFGPGTRLTVL.

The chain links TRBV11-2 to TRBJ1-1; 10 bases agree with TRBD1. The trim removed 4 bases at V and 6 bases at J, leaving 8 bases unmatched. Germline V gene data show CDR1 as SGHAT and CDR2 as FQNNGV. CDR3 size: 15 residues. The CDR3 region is CASSSRDRGFAEAFF. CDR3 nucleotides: TGTGCCAGCAGCTCCCGGGACAGGGGATTCGCTGAAGCTTTCTTT.

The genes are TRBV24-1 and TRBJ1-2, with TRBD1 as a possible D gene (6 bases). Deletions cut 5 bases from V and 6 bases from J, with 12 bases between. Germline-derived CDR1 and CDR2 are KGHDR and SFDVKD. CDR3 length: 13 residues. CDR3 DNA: TGTGCCACCAGTGTAGGTGCAGGGGATGGCTACACCTTC. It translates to CATSVGAGDGYTF.

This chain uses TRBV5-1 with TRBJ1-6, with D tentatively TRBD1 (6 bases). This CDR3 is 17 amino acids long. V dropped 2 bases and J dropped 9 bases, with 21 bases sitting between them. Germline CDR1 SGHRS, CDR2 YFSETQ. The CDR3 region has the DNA TGCGCCAGCAGCTTAAACTACCCAGGGGAACCCTCTTCACCCCTCCACTTT. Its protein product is CASSLNYPGEPSSPLHF.

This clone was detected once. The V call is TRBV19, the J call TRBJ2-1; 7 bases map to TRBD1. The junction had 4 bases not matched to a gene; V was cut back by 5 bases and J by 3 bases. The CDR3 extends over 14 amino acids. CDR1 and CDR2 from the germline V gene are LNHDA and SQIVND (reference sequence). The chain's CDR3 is CASSLGQIYNEQFF. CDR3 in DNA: TGTGCCAGTAGTTTGGGACAGATCTACAATGAGCAGTTCTTC.

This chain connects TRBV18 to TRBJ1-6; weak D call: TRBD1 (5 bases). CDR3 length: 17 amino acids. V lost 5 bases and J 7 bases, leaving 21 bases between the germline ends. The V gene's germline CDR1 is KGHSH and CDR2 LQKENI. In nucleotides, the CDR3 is TGTGCCAGCTCAATAAGGGGCAGCGCCGCAGGGAATTCACCCCTCCACTTT. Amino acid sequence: CASSIRGSAAGNSPLHF.